This T cell receptor (beta chain) was recovered during a study of cytomegalovirus exposure and HLA in healthy donors. General study findings and limits: Association with HLA alleles at 0.05 false discovery rate was found for 16,951 TCR beta sequences in a later analysis. CMV serostatus was the only recorded immune exposure for donors. Later genetic work tied a missense DCLRE1C variant to beta-chain V and J trimming.

J lost 1 base, V lost 1 base, and 8 bases had no gene match. Germline CDR1 reads MNHEY; CDR2 reads SMNVEV (reference sequence). The CDR3 sequence is 17 residues long. In regard to this clone: Its target is unknown.

PCR employed 60 Vbeta and 13 Jbeta primers. Assay: immunoSEQ multiplex PCR; the TCRdb copy retains only in-frame clones and omits some. The listing contains roughly 55,000 clones. This rearrangement joins TRBV27 to TRBJ2-3, with 7 bases aligning to TRBD2. Sequenced input: PBMCs. The TCR comes from a woman in her forties or fifties in good health and CMV-seropositive. CDR3 in amino acids: CASSLFRAGYGTDTQYF. CDR3 nucleotide sequence: TGTGCCAGCAGTTTATTTCGAGCGGGGTATGGCACAGATACGCAGTATTTT.